This T cell receptor beta chain is drawn from a study of blood T cell repertoires in COVID-19. Study background: PBMCs, B-cell-depleted T cells, or T cells were the source of the cDNA or gDNA that made up the material.

Germline V gene lookup returns CDR1 KGHSH and CDR2 LQKENI. Trimming took 1 base from V and 3 from J; bases not matched to a gene: 1. The length of the CDR3 is 15 residues. Among Cohort 3 donors, those recovered had two negative PCRs, clearance, or symptom resolution. Data came from immunoSEQ multiplex PCR; TCRdb stores just in-frame clones and leaves some out. Of about 480,000 clones listed, roughly 88% are singletons. The chain recombines TRBV18 with TRBJ2-1; 9 nucleotides line up with TRBD1. The clonotype comes from a woman between 40 and 50 years old who had recovered from COVID-19. The source material was PBMCs or T cells enriched from blood (not recorded which). The chain's CDR3 is CASSPRQGVYNEQFF. For the CDR3, the DNA is TGTGCCAGCTCACCACGACAGGGGGTCTACAATGAGCAGTTCTTC.